This T cell receptor (beta chain) was recovered during a study of PD-L1 blockade in urothelial cancer. Study as a whole: About 90% of the 29 patients were men with bladder-origin urothelial cancer. Prior exposure to chemotherapy in patients amounted to 0 to 3 regimens received. It was at 3 weeks (second dose) and 6 weeks after treatment start that blood was analyzed.

Study results and caveats: Improved survival was predicted by pretreatment blood TCR clonality below the median.

CDR3 size: 15 residues. Germline CDR1 SNHLY, CDR2 FYNNEI. V lost 8 bases and J lost 3; bases outside the gene matches: 12. Time point here: pretreatment peripheral blood. Sequencing was performed with immunoSEQ multiplex PCR; in TCRdb, only in-frame clones are kept and a portion is missing. The sample has around 100,000 clones, roughly 89% seen once; the top ten hold 1.5% to 2%. Note on this clone: The antigen remains unidentified.

The sequence derives from a man aged 60 to 69 with urothelial cancer. The material was PBMCs, obtained around atezolizumab (anti-PD-L1) treatment. This sequence joins TRBV2 and TRBJ2-7, with TRBD1 identical over 8 bases. The CDR3 DNA follows: TGTGCCAGCGCCTCAATCGGACAGGGCGGCTACGAGCAGTACTTC. This translates into CASASIGQGGYEQYF.